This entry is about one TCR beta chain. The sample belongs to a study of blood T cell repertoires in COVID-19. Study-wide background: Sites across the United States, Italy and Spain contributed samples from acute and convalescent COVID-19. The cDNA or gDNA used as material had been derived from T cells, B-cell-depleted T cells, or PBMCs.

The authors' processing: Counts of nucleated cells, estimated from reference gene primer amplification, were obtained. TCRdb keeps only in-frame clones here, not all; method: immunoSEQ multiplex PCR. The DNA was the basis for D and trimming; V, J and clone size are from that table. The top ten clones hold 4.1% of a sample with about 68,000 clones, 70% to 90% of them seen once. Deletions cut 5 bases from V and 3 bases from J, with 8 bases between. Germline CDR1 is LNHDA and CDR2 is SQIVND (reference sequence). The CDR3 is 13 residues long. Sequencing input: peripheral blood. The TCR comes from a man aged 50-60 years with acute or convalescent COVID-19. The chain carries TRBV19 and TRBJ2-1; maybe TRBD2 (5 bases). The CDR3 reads CASSPRGYNEQFF. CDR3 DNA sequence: TGTGCCAGTAGTCCACGGGGCTACAATGAGCAGTTCTTC.